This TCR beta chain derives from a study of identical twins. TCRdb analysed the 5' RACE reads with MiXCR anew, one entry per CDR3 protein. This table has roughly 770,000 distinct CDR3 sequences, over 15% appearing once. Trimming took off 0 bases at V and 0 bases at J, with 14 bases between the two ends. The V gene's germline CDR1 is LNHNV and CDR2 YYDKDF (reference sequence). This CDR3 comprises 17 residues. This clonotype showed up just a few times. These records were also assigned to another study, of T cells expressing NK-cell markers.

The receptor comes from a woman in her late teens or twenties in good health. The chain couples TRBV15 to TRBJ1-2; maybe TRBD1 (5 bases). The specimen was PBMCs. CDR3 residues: CATSRERSGPTNYGYTF. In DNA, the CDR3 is TGTGCCACCAGCAGAGAACGGTCAGGGCCGACTAACTATGGCTACACCTTC. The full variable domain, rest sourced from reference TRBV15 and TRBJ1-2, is DAMVIQNPRYQVTQFGKPVTLSCSQTLNHNVMYWYQQKSSQAPKLLFHYYDKDFNNEADTPDNFQSRRPNTSFCFLDIRSPGLGDTAMYLCATSRERSGPTNYGYTFGSGTRLTVV.